The 2 T cell receptor beta chains reported below all come from one sample, sequenced in a study of blood T cells in healthy people across ages. Next came a second PCR, run for about 7 to 12 cycles, which used a sample-barcoded 5' primer along with a J-beta primer mix. TCRdb re-analysed the 5' RACE reads in MiXCR, keeping a single row per CDR3 protein. This table has hundreds of thousands of distinct CDR3 sequences, about 53% appearing once. The sequencing sample was made of blood. These receptors all stem from a man older than 75 in good health.

The rearrangement joins TRBV20-1 to TRBJ2-7; the match to TRBD2 covers 8 bases. The DNA matches TRBJ2-5 better at its end, which makes the J call doubtful. The CDR3 contains 16 residues. The germline CDR1 and CDR2 sequences are DFQATT and SNEGSKA (reference sequence). The CDR3 protein is CSAREGSGRARETQYF. CDR3 bases: TGCAGTGCTAGAGAAGGTTCCGGGAGGGCCCGGGAGACCCAGTACTTC.

The chain links TRBV20-1 to TRBJ2-1; 13 nucleotides align to TRBD2. This CDR3 has 16 residues. The V segment lost 1 base and the J segment 0 bases; nucleotides outside the gene matches: 0. CDR1 is DFQATT and CDR2 is SNEGSKA in the germline V gene (reference sequence). The DNA for the CDR3 is TGCAGTGCTAGAGGACTAGCGGGGGGCTCCTACAATGAGCAGTTCTTC. It codes for CSARGLAGGSYNEQFF.